Each of the 22 T cell receptor beta chains below was sequenced from the same sample in a study of identical twins. TCRdb redid the calling of the 5' RACE reads with MiXCR, one entry per CDR3 protein. The data show fewer than 250,000 distinct CDR3 sequences, 6% to 8.5% seen once. The same specimen was also included in a second study, on yellow fever vaccine responses in identical twins.

Sequencing used CD8+ T cells sorted from blood. These receptors originate from a woman aged 18 to 35 in good health.

This clonotype was detected ten times or more. The chain links TRBV5-1 to TRBJ2-1; no clear D. Germline lookup yields CDR1 SGHRS and CDR2 YFSETQ. This CDR3 is 14 amino acids long. With 3 bases removed from V and 9 bases from J, the gap between germline ends came to 16 bases. CDR3 protein: CASSSTGSYREQFF. Here the CDR3 DNA reads TGCGCCAGCAGCTCCACTGGGTCCTACCGTGAGCAGTTCTTC.

The gene calls are TRBV12-3 or TRBV12-4 and TRBJ2-7; D is unresolved. The CDR3 totals 13 residues. Trimming shortened V by 7 bases and J by 2 bases, and 12 bases separated the two germline ends. CDR3: CASTTGLPYEQYF. The CDR3 DNA sequence: TGTGCCAGCACAACCGGGCTCCCCTACGAGCAGTACTTC.

This chain joins TRBV20-1 and TRBJ2-5; TRBD2 matches at 14 bases. Germline values: CDR1 DFQATT, CDR2 SNEGSKA (reference sequence). V dropped 2 bases and J dropped 4; count of bases not matched to a gene: 6. The CDR3 has 16 amino acids. The CDR3: CSARYRTSGGRETQYF. The CDR3 coding sequence is TGCAGTGCTAGATACCGGACTAGCGGGGGGCGAGAGACCCAGTACTTC.

This clonotype occurred a few times. The CDR3 DNA reads as TGTGCCAGCAGCTTATTTGCGCTGGCGGGGGTAGCCGGAGGCTACGAGCAGTACTTC. It specifies CASSLFALAGVAGGYEQYF. The rearrangement uses TRBV7-3 and TRBJ2-7, with 7 bases lining up with TRBD2. The V and J ends lost 2 bases and 3 bases, in that order; junction bases with no gene match: 19. Per the germline V gene, CDR1 is SGHTA and CDR2 is FQGTGA. The CDR3 consists of 19 residues.

This clonotype has a handful of counts. The chain joins TRBV10-1 to TRBJ2-2, with 7 nucleotides matching TRBD2. Trimming took 6 bases from V and 7 from J; bases not matched to a gene: 8. The CDR3 spans 14 residues. CDR1 and CDR2 from the germline V gene are WNHNN and SYGVQD (reference sequence). The CDR3 nucleotides are TGCGCCAGCAGCCCAGGACTAGTGATCGGGGAGCTGTTTTTT. Protein product: CASSPGLVIGELFF.

This clonotype was counted at least ten times. The chain links TRBV3-1 to TRBJ1-2; no clear D gene. Trimming removed 3 bases at V and 5 bases at J, with 10 bases between. Germline CDR1 reads LGHDT; CDR2 reads YNNKEL (reference sequence). This CDR3 is 13 amino acids long. This CDR3 is CASSHPSGYGYTF. CDR3 bases: TGTGCCAGCAGCCACCCATCGGGGTATGGCTACACCTTC.

This clonotype has more than one count but fewer than ten. The J gene is TRBJ2-1, the V gene TRBV6-2 or TRBV6-3; TRBD1 matches 8 bases. Germline V gene data show CDR1 as MNHEY and CDR2 as SVGEGT. After removal of 4 bases from V and 10 bases from J, the junction contained 3 bases not matched to a gene. The CDR3 runs to 12 residues. CDR3 DNA sequence: TGTGCCAGCAGTTCAGGGGGCAGGGAGCAGTTCTTC. It codes for CASSSGGREQFF.

In its sample, this clonotype was seen many times. V is TRBV29-1 and J is TRBJ2-2; D remains unclear. This CDR3 contains 15 residues. Germline V lookup: CDR1 SQVTM, CDR2 ANQGSEA. Trimming removed 2 bases from V and 3 bases from J, with 13 bases in between. The CDR3 reads CSVESGLGYTGELFF. DNA for the CDR3: TGCAGCGTTGAATCCGGCTTGGGGTACACCGGGGAGCTGTTTTTT.

A few counts support this clonotype. The gene calls are TRBV7-9 and TRBJ2-4; 8 positions agree with TRBD1. This CDR3 is built from 17 residues. V shed 4 bases, J shed 3 bases, and the junction held 11 bases outside the gene matches. The germline V gene has CDR1 SEHNR and CDR2 FQNEAQ (reference sequence). CDR3 protein: CASSSATGGINKNIQYF. The CDR3 DNA sequence: TGTGCCAGCAGCTCGGCTACAGGGGGGATTAACAAAAACATTCAGTACTTC.

The sample holds a few counts of this clonotype. The V gene is TRBV4-1, the J gene TRBJ2-1, with 8 bases identical to TRBD2. The length of the CDR3 is 18 residues. J gave up 9 bases and V 1 base, and 17 bases lay outside the gene matches. Germline loops: CDR1 MGHRA, CDR2 YSYEKL. In nucleotides, the CDR3 is TGCGCCAGCAGCCAAGTGATCCCTCCCGGGACTAGTTTTTCTGAGCAGTTCTTC. It translates to CASSQVIPPGTSFSEQFF.

This clonotype was counted many times. The V gene is TRBV28, the J gene TRBJ2-1, with D uncertain. Germline V gene sequence: CDR1 MDHEN, CDR2 SYDVKM. V lost 5 bases and J lost 4, with 3 bases in between. The CDR3 runs to 11 residues. The CDR3 is CASSAYNEQFF. The DNA of the CDR3 is TGTGCCAGCAGTGCTTACAATGAGCAGTTCTTC.

This clonotype was detected only a few times. V gene TRBV27 combines with J gene TRBJ1-5; D gene ambiguous. Germline-derived CDR1 and CDR2 are MNHEY and SMNVEV (reference sequence). The CDR3 totals 13 residues. V was shortened by 5 bases and J by 5 bases, with 10 bases between the two germline ends. This CDR3 reads CASSVGSYQPQHF. CDR3 bases: TGTGCCAGCAGTGTGGGCAGTTATCAGCCCCAGCATTTT.

This clonotype has only a few counts. CDR3 amino acids: CASSLLWEETQYF. CDR3 nucleotides: TGTGCCAGCAGCTTATTATGGGAAGAGACCCAGTACTTC. The chain uses TRBV7-9 and TRBJ2-5; D gene unclear. Germline V gene sequence: CDR1 SEHNR, CDR2 FQNEAQ (reference sequence). Trimming removed 2 bases from V and 3 bases from J, with 7 bases in between. CDR3 length: 13 amino acids.

This clonotype was seen repeatedly, ten times or more. The V gene is TRBV12-3 or TRBV12-4, the J gene TRBJ2-5; TRBD2 agrees at 8 bases. With 5 bases clipped from V and 5 bases from J, the junction kept 10 bases outside the gene matches. The CDR3 loop spans 15 amino acids. DNA of the CDR3: TGTGCCAGCAGTCCGGAGACTAGCGATTGGGAGACCCAGTACTTC. Its protein product is CASSPETSDWETQYF.

This clonotype was counted a few times. The chain has TRBV7-2 and TRBJ1-5; 7 bases line up with TRBD1. The germline V gene encodes CDR1 SGHTA and CDR2 FQGNSA. V shed 5 bases, J shed 0 bases, and the junction held 4 bases outside the gene matches. This CDR3 contains 15 residues. CDR3 amino acids: CASSAGQYSNQPQHF. The CDR3, as DNA: TGTGCCAGCAGCGCGGGACAGTATAGCAATCAGCCCCAGCATTTT.

This clonotype was counted only a few times. This sequence joins TRBV7-9 and TRBJ1-4; 8 positions agree with TRBD1. With V trimmed by 5 bases and J by 2 bases, 4 bases remained unmatched. CDR3 size: 15 residues. Germline CDR1 reads SEHNR; CDR2 reads FQNEAQ (reference sequence). The CDR3 sequence is CASSPQGATNEKLFF. The CDR3 nucleotides are TGTGCCAGCAGCCCCCAGGGGGCCACTAATGAAAAACTGTTTTTT.

This clonotype has ten or more counts. V is TRBV3-1 and J is TRBJ2-5, with 9 bases lining up with TRBD2. The CDR3 sequence is 20 residues long. The germline V gene encodes CDR1 LGHDT and CDR2 YNNKEL (reference sequence). V shed 0 bases, J shed 2 bases, and the junction held 16 bases outside the gene matches. Here the CDR3 DNA reads TGTGCCAGCAGCCAAGATCGGGGGCGGGGGGGCCTATATAGACAAGAGACCCAGTACTTC. Translating gives CASSQDRGRGGLYRQETQYF.

This clonotype was recorded many times. The V gene is TRBV12-3 or TRBV12-4, the J gene TRBJ1-4; D is unresolved. V lost 5 bases, J lost 3 bases, and 1 base lay in between. The CDR3 has 11 residues. CDR3 DNA sequence: TGTGCCAGCAGTGCTAATGAAAAACTGTTTTTT. This codes for CASSANEKLFF.

Ten or more counts support this clonotype. The genes are TRBV5-1 and TRBJ2-1, with D possibly TRBD1 on 6 matching bases. The CDR3 is 16 residues long. The V end lost 4 bases, the J end lost 5 bases, and 19 bases lay between the germline ends. The V gene's germline CDR1 is SGHRS and CDR2 YFSETQ. CDR3 protein: CASSLRAGTKDNEQFF. CDR3 in DNA: TGCGCCAGCAGCCTAAGAGCCGGGACAAAGGACAATGAGCAGTTCTTC.

This clonotype has more than one count but fewer than ten. The CDR3 nucleotides read TGCAGCGTTGAGGATAAAGCCTACGAGCAGTACTTC. Translated: CSVEDKAYEQYF. The chain recombines TRBV29-1 with TRBJ2-7, with D hard to call. CDR3 length: 12 amino acids. V lost 3 bases and J lost 2, with 8 bases in between. Germline loops: CDR1 SQVTM, CDR2 ANQGSEA.

There are many counts of this clonotype. The V gene is TRBV14, the J gene TRBJ1-1, with D perhaps matching TRBD1 (5 bases). This CDR3 has 15 amino acids. CDR1 is SGHDN and CDR2 is FVKESK in the germline V gene. Trimming removed 4 bases from V and 5 bases from J, with 17 bases in between. In DNA form, the CDR3 reads TGTGCCAGCAGCCCCGCCGGGGCCCTGGGTACTGAAGCTTTCTTT. This sequence encodes CASSPAGALGTEAFF.

Ten or more counts support this clonotype. The gene calls are TRBV3-1 and TRBJ1-1; D is unclear. The CDR3 has 14 amino acids. Germline V gives CDR1 LGHDT, CDR2 YNNKEL (reference sequence). Trimming removed 2 bases from V and 6 bases from J, with 13 bases in between. Here the CDR3 reads CASSQSLRRAEAFF. The CDR3 DNA follows: TGTGCCAGCAGCCAAAGCCTTCGAAGGGCTGAAGCTTTCTTT.